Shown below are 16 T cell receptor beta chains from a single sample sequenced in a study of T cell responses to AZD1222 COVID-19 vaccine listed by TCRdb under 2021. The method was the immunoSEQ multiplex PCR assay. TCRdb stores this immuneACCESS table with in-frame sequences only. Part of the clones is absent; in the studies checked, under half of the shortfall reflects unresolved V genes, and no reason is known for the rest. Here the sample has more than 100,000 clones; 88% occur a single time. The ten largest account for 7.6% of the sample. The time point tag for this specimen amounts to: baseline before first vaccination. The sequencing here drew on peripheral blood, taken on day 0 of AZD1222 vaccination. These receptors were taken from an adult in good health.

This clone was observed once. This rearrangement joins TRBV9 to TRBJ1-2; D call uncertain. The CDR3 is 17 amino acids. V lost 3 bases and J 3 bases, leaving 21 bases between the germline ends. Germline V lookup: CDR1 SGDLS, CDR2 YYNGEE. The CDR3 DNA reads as TGTGCCAGCAGCGAGGTCGATAGAGGGCCGCCCTACTATGGCTACACCTTC. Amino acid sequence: CASSEVDRGPPYYGYTF.

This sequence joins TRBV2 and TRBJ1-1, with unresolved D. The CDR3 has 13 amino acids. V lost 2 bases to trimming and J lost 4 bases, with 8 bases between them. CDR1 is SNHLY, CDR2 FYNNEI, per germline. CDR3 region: CASSERMVTEAFF. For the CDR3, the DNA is TGTGCCAGCAGTGAACGGATGGTCACTGAAGCTTTCTTT.

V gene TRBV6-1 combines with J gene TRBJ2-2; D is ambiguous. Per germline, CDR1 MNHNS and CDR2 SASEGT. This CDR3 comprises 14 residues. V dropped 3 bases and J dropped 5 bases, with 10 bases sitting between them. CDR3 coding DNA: TGTGCCAGCAGTGAGGGAAGGTGGACCGGGGAGCTGTTTTTT. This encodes CASSEGRWTGELFF.

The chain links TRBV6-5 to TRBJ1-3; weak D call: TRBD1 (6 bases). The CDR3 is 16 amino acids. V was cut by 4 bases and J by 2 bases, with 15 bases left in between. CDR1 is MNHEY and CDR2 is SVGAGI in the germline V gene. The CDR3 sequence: CASSSTSGTPGNTIYF. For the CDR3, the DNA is TGTGCCAGCAGTTCCACCTCCGGGACACCTGGAAACACCATATATTTT.

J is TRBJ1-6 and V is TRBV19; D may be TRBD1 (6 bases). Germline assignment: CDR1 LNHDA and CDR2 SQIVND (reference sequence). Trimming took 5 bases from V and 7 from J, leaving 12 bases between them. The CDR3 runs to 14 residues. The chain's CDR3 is CASSVRGANSPLHF. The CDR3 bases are TGTGCCAGTAGTGTTCGGGGGGCGAATTCACCCCTCCACTTT.

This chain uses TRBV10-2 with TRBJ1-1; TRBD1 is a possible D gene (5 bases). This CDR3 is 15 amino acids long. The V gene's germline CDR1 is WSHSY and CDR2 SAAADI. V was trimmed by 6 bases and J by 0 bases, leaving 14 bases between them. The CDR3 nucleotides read TGCGCCAGCAGAGAGACAGCCATCATGAACACTGAAGCTTTCTTT. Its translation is CASRETAIMNTEAFF.

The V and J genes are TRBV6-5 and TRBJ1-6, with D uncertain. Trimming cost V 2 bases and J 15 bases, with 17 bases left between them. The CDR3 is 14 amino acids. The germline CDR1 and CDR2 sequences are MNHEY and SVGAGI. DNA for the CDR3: TGTGCCAGCAGTTACAACACCCTAGATAGGCTCCTCCACTTT. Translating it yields CASSYNTLDRLLHF.

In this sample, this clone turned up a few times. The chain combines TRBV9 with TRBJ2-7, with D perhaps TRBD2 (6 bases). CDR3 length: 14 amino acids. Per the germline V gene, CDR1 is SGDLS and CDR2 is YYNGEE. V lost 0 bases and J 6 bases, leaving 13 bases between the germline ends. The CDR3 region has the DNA TGTGCCAGCAGCGTAGGGGGCGGACTAAGCGAGCAGTACTTC. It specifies CASSVGGGLSEQYF.

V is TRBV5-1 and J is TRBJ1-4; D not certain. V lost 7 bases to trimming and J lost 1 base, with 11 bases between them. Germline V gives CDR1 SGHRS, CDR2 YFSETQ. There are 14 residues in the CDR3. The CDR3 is CASAISVTNEKLFF. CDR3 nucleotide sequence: TGCGCCAGCGCTATTTCCGTAACTAATGAAAAACTGTTTTTT.

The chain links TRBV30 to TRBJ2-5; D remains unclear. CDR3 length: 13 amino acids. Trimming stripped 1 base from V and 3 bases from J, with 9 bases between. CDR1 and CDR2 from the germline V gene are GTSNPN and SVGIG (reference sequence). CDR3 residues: CAWSALWEETQYF. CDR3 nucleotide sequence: TGTGCCTGGAGTGCCCTATGGGAAGAGACCCAGTACTTC. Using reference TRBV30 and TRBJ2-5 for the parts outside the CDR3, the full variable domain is SQTIHQWPATLVQPVGSPLSLECTVEGTSNPNLYWYRQAAGRGLQLLFYSVGIGQISSEVPQNLSASRPQDRQFILSSKKLLLSDSGFYLCAWSALWEETQYFGPGTRLLVL.

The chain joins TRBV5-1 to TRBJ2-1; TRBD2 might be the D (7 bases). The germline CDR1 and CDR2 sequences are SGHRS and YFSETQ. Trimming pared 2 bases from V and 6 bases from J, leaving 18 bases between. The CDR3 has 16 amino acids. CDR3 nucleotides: TGCGCCAGCAGCTTCGGAATAGGGGGAGGGGGCAATGAGCAGTTCTTC. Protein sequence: CASSFGIGGGGNEQFF.

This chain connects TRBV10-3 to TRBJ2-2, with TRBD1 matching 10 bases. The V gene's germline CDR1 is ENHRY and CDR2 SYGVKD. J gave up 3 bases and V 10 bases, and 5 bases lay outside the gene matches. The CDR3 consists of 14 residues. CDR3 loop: CATDRGQDTGELFF. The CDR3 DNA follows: TGTGCCACAGACAGGGGGCAGGACACCGGGGAGCTGTTTTTT.

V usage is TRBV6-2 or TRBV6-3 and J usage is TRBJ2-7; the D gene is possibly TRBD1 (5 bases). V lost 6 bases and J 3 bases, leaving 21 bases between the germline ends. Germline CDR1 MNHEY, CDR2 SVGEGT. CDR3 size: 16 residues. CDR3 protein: CASSQGPGALIYEQYF. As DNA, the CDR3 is TGTGCCAGCAGCCAGGGCCCGGGCGCTTTAATCTACGAGCAGTACTTC.

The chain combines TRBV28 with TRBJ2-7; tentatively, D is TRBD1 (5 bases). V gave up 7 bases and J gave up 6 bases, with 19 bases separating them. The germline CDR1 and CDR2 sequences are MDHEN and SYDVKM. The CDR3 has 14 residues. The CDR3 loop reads CASTPDGQGPEQYF. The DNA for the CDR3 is TGTGCCAGCACTCCCGACGGGCAGGGTCCCGAGCAGTACTTC.

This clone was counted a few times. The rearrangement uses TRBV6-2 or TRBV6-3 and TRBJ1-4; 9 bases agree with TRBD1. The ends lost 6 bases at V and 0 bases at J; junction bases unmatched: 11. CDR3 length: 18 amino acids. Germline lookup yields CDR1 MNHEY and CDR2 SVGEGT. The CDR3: CASSPDRGSRATNEKLFF. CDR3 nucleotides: TGTGCCAGCAGCCCGGACAGGGGATCTCGTGCAACTAATGAAAAACTGTTTTTT.

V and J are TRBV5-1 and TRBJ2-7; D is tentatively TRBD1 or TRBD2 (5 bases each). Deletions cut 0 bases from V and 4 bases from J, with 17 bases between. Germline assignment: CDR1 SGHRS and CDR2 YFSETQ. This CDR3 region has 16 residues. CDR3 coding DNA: TGCGCCAGCAGCTTGGAGGGACCGCCGGTCGGGTACGAGCAGTACTTC. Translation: CASSLEGPPVGYEQYF.